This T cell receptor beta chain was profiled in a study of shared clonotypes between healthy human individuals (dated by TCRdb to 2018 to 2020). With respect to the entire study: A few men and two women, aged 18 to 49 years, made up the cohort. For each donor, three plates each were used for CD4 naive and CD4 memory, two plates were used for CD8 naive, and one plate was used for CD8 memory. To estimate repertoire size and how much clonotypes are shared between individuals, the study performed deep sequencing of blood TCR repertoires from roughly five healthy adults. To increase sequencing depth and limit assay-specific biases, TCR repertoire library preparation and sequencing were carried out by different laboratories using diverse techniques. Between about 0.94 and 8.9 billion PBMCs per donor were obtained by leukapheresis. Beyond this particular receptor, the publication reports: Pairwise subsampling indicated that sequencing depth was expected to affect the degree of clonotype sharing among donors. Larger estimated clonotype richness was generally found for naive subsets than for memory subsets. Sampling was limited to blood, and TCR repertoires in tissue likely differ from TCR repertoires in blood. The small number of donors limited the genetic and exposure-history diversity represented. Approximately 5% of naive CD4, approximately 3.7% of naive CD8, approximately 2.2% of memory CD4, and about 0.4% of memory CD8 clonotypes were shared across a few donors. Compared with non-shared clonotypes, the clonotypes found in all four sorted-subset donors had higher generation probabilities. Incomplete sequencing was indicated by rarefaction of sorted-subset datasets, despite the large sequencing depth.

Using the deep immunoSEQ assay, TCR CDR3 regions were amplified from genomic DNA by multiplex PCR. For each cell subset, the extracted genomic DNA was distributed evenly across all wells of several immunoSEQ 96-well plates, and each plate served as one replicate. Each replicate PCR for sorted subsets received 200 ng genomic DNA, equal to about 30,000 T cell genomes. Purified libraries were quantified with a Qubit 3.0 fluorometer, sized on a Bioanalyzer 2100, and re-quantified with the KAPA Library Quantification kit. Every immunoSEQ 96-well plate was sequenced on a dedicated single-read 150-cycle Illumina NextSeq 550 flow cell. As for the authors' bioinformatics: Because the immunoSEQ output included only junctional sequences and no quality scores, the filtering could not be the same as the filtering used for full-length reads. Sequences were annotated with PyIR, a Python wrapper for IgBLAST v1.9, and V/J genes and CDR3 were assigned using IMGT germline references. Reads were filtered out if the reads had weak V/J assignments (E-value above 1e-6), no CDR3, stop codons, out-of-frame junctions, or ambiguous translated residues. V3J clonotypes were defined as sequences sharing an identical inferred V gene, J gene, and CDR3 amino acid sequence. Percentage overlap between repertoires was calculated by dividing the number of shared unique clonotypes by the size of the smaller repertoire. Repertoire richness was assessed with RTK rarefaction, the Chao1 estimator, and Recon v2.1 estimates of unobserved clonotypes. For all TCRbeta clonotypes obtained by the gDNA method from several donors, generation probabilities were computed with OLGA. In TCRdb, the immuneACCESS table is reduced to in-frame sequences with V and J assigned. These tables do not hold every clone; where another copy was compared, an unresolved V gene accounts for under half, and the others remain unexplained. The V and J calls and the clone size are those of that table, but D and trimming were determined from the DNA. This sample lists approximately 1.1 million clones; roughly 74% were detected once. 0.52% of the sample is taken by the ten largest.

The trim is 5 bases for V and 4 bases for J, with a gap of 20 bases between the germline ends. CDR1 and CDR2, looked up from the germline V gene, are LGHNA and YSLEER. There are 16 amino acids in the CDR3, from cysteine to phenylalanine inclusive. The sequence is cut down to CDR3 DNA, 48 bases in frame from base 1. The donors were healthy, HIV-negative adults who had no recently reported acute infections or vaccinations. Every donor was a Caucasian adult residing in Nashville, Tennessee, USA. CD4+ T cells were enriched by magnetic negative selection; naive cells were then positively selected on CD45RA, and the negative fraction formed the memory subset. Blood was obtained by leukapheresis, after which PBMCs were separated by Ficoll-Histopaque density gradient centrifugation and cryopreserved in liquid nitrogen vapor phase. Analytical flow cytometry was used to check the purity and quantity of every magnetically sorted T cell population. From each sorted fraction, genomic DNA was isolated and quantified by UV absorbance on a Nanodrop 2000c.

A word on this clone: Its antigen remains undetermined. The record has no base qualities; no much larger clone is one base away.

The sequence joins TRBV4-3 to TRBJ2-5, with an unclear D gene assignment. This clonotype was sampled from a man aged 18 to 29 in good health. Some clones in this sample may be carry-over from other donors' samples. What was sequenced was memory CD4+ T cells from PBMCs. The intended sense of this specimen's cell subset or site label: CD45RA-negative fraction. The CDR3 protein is CASSSTMAGVGETQYF. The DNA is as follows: TGCGCCAGCAGCTCAACGATGGCTGGGGTGGGAGAGACCCAGTACTTC.